Presented here are 5 T cell receptor beta chains from one specimen sequenced in a study of identical twins. MiXCR, run by TCRdb on the 5' RACE reads, gives a single entry per CDR3 protein. The table shows roughly 630,000 distinct CDR3 sequences, with 7.1% occurring only once. The data were also submitted as part of a second study, on yellow fever vaccine responses in identical twins.

The specimen was PBMCs. The receptors derive from a woman in her late teens or twenties in good health.

The chain joins TRBV10-3 to TRBJ2-2; TRBD2 matches 11 bases. V lost 10 bases, J lost 4 bases, and 8 bases stayed unmatched. Germline V gives CDR1 ENHRY, CDR2 SYGVKD. The CDR3 length is 15 residues. Here the CDR3 reads CATRTSGSATGELFF. CDR3 sequence (DNA): TGTGCCACCCGGACTAGCGGGTCTGCCACCGGGGAGCTGTTTTTT.

Many counts were recorded for this clonotype. One junction end does not reproduce the germline sequence, and a read error may be involved. The rearrangement uses TRBV7-6 and TRBJ2-1; 11 nucleotides line up with TRBD2. The CDR3 sequence is 14 residues long. Germline CDR1 and CDR2: SGHVS and FNYEAQ. CDR3 coding DNA: TGTGCCAGCAGTTTAGCGGGAGGGGGTAATGAGCAGTTCTTC. Its translation is CASSLAGGGNEQFF.

This rearrangement joins TRBV11-1 to TRBJ2-3; 7 bases are shared with TRBD2. This CDR3 contains 18 residues. After removal of 1 base from V and 3 bases from J, the junction contained 13 bases not matched to a gene. CDR1 SGHAT and CDR2 FQDESV come from the germline V gene (reference sequence). This chain's CDR3 is CASSLVFGRGGRTDTQYF. DNA for the CDR3: TGTGCCAGCAGCTTAGTATTCGGTCGGGGCGGGAGAACAGATACGCAGTATTTT.

In its sample, this clonotype was seen a few times. The rearrangement joins TRBV20-1 to TRBJ1-1; D gene unclear. V lost 7 bases and J lost 1, with 7 bases in between. The CDR3 sequence is 11 residues long. Germline V lookup: CDR1 DFQATT, CDR2 SNEGSKA (reference sequence). CDR3 in DNA: TGCAGTGGTAGGAGGAACACTGAAGCTTTCTTT. It specifies CSGRRNTEAFF.

The sample holds many counts of this clonotype. The genes are TRBV4-2 and TRBJ1-2; TRBD1 matches at 7 bases. With V trimmed by 0 bases and J by 4 bases, 8 bases remained unmatched. In germline, CDR1 is LGHNA, CDR2 YNFKEQ. The CDR3 runs 16 residues. The CDR3 DNA sequence: TGTGCCAGCAGCCAAGATAACACAGGGGCAATCTATGGCTACACCTTC. It translates to CASSQDNTGAIYGYTF.